These 20 T cell receptor beta chains were all obtained from the same sample, sequenced in a study of Ad26.COV2.S vaccination and SARS-CoV-2 variants. Repertoires were generated with immunoSEQ multiplex PCR, while TCRdb's copy carries only in-frame clones and drops some. The sample records 400,000 to 500,000 clones, roughly nine tenths being singletons. As to treatment: roughly 19 received Ad26.COV2.S at low or high dose, single or two shots; a few received placebo; per-sample allocation not given. Vaccine and placebo recipients were sampled on day 63 after the first injection. This sample comprised peripheral blood, obtained in a trial of Ad26.COV2.S vaccine versus placebo. The receptors were sampled from a person aged 18-60 years who received the Ad26.COV2.S COVID-19 vaccine or a placebo.

The chain couples TRBV18 to TRBJ1-1; 10 nucleotides align to TRBD1. With V trimmed by 2 bases and J by 3 bases, 9 bases remained unmatched. The CDR3 has 17 amino acids. From germline, CDR1 is KGHSH and CDR2 LQKENI. This CDR3 reads CASSPTVPGTGDTEAFF. In nucleotides, the CDR3 is TGTGCCAGCTCACCAACCGTCCCCGGGACAGGGGACACTGAAGCTTTCTTT.

The DNA of the CDR3 is TGTGCCAGCAGCTTTATAAGGCAGGAGGGGAACACTGAAGCTTTCTTT. This encodes CASSFIRQEGNTEAFF. V usage is TRBV7-2 and J usage is TRBJ1-1; no definite D call. Germline loops: CDR1 SGHTA, CDR2 FQGNSA. Trimming shortened V by 3 bases and J by 1 base, and 15 bases separated the two germline ends. The CDR3 is 16 residues long.

The chain recombines TRBV12-5 with TRBJ2-1; 8 bases fit TRBD1. The germline V gene has CDR1 LGHNT and CDR2 FRNRAP. The trim removed 6 bases at V and 6 bases at J, leaving 16 bases unmatched. CDR3 size: 17 residues. CDR3 DNA: TGTGCTAGTGGCCCAAAGTACCGGGACAGGTTGGGCAATGAGCAGTTCTTC. Its translation: CASGPKYRDRLGNEQFF.

There are a few counts of this clone. The rearrangement links TRBV4-1 to TRBJ2-3; 7 positions agree with TRBD1. CDR1 is MGHRA and CDR2 is YSYEKL in the germline V gene. This CDR3 is 15 amino acids long. V dropped 4 bases and J dropped 3; count of bases not matched to a gene: 7. The CDR3 nucleotides read TGCGCCAGCAGCCTAGACAGGGAAGGTACAGATACGCAGTATTTT. It specifies CASSLDREGTDTQYF.

The CDR3 region has the DNA TGTGCCAGCAGCCCCGGTTTCTCTGGAAACACCATATATTTT. Protein sequence: CASSPGFSGNTIYF. The chain uses TRBV11-3 and TRBJ1-3, with D unresolved. This CDR3 region has 14 residues. Germline CDR1 is SGHNT and CDR2 is YENEEA. V was shortened by 5 bases and J by 0 bases, with 8 bases between the two germline ends.

The J gene is TRBJ2-1, the V gene TRBV7-9; D may correspond to TRBD1 or TRBD2 (5 bases each). Germline CDR1 is SEHNR and CDR2 is FQNEAQ (reference sequence). This CDR3 has 16 amino acids. V lost 5 bases and J lost 4, with 18 bases in between. CDR3 sequence (DNA): TGTGCCAGCAGCGGATCGGGACGGACTGAATACAATGAGCAGTTCTTC. Translated: CASSGSGRTEYNEQFF. The full variable domain, rest sourced from reference TRBV7-9 and TRBJ2-1, is DTGVSQNPRHKITKRGQNVTFRCDPISEHNRLYWYRQTLGQGPEFLTYFQNEAQLEKSRLLSDRFSAERPKGSFSTLEIQRTEQGDSAMYLCASSGSGRTEYNEQFFGPGTRLTVL.

CDR3 nucleotides: TGTGCCAGCAGCCCCCACGGCGGAGAAAACATTCAGTACTTC. This encodes CASSPHGGENIQYF. This chain joins TRBV6-4 and TRBJ2-4, with D unresolved. CDR1 and CDR2 (germline): MRHNA, SNTAGT. The CDR3 length is 14 residues. The ends were cut back, 6 bases at V and 5 bases at J, with 14 bases in the middle.

This chain links TRBV4-2 with TRBJ1-2; the D gene is possibly TRBD1 (6 bases). CDR3 size: 15 residues. The V gene lost 3 bases and the J gene lost 7 bases, with 18 bases spanning the gap. Germline CDR1 is LGHNA and CDR2 is YNFKEQ. CDR3 in DNA: TGTGCCAGCAGCCAGGAAACACAGGGCGCGGGTGGCTACACCTTC. Translating it yields CASSQETQGAGGYTF.

CDR3 sequence (DNA): TGTGCCAGCAGTCATACATGGACGCCTGATGACATTCAGTACTTC. Residues: CASSHTWTPDDIQYF. The gene calls are TRBV27 and TRBJ2-4; D ambiguous. CDR3 length: 15 amino acids. Germline V gives CDR1 MNHEY, CDR2 SMNVEV (reference sequence). V was trimmed by 5 bases and J by 8 bases, leaving 19 bases between them.

The gene calls are TRBV7-3 and TRBJ2-2, with D perhaps being TRBD1 or TRBD2 (5 bases each). Germline-derived CDR1 and CDR2 are SGHTA and FQGTGA. V was trimmed by 6 bases and J by 1 base, leaving 15 bases between them. CDR3 length: 16 residues. The CDR3 DNA follows: TGTGCCAGCAGTCGCCTAACGGGACGGAACACCGGGGAGCTGTTTTTT. Its protein product is CASSRLTGRNTGELFF.

V and J are TRBV11-2 and TRBJ2-7, with no clear D. The CDR3 contains 16 residues. V was pared by 6 bases and J by 0 bases, with 18 bases between. Germline CDR1 SGHAT, CDR2 FQNNGV. Here the CDR3 DNA reads TGTGCCAGCAGGTTTAGGTTCCCCTGGGGCTCCTACGAGCAGTACGTC. This sequence encodes CASRFRFPWGSYEQYV.

The chain carries TRBV3-1 (or the pseudogene TRBV3-2) and TRBJ2-5; a possible D gene is TRBD1 (6 bases). The CDR3 contains 15 residues. The V and J ends lost 1 base and 1 base respectively, with 10 bases between them. In germline, CDR1 is LGHDT, CDR2 YNNKEL (reference sequence). The CDR3 protein is CASSQGDTPQETQYF. CDR3 nucleotides: TGTGCCAGCAGCCAAGGGGACACTCCCCAAGAGACCCAGTACTTC.

Note on this clone: The same CDR3 is also encoded by other DNA sequences in this sample. This rearrangement joins TRBV9 to TRBJ2-2; D gene ambiguous. Trimming left V 1 base short and J 7 bases short, with 5 bases between. The V gene's germline CDR1 is SGDLS and CDR2 YYNGEE. This CDR3 comprises 12 residues. The CDR3 DNA reads as TGTGCCAGCAGCGTACTAAGCGGGGAGCTGTTTTTT. It specifies CASSVLSGELFF.

V gene TRBV5-6 combines with J gene TRBJ1-5; a weak D match, TRBD1 (5 bases). V was cut by 6 bases and J by 0 bases, with 16 bases left in between. The CDR3 is 16 amino acids. Looked up from germline, CDR1 is SGHDT and CDR2 is YYEEEE. The chain's CDR3 is CASNPNGGYSNQPQHF. The CDR3, as DNA: TGTGCCAGCAACCCAAATGGGGGTTATAGCAATCAGCCCCAGCATTTT.

CDR3 sequence (DNA): TGTGCCAGCAGTTTACGCGCGACGGACAGATATAACTATGGCTACACCTTC. Amino acid sequence: CASSLRATDRYNYGYTF. J is TRBJ1-2 and V is TRBV27; perhaps TRBD1 as D (6 bases). This CDR3 region has 17 residues. V was pared by 2 bases and J by 1 base, with 17 bases between. Germline-derived CDR1 and CDR2 are MNHEY and SMNVEV (reference sequence).

The chain employs TRBV9 and TRBJ1-2; TRBD1 might be the D (5 bases). CDR1 and CDR2 from the germline V gene are SGDLS and YYNGEE. This CDR3 has 16 residues. V lost 4 bases, J lost 0 bases, and 16 bases lay in between. As DNA, the CDR3 is TGTGCCAGCAGCCCTCGGGGCGCCACCTCTAACTATGGCTACACCTTC. This gives the protein CASSPRGATSNYGYTF.

The gene calls are TRBV10-3 and TRBJ2-4, with no clear D. CDR1 and CDR2 (germline): ENHRY, SYGVKD. Trimming took 6 bases from V and 6 from J, leaving 21 bases between them. This CDR3 comprises 16 residues. As DNA, the CDR3 is TGTGCCATCAGCCCTTCTGGCACCTCTACGGGAAACATTCAGTACTTC. Its translation is CAISPSGTSTGNIQYF.

DNA of the CDR3: TGCGCCAGCAGCTTGGAACAGGGAGTGAACACCGGGGAGCTGTTTTTT. Its protein is CASSLEQGVNTGELFF. The chain carries TRBV5-1 and TRBJ2-2, with a possible D match to TRBD1 (6 bases). The CDR3 has 16 amino acids. Germline V lookup: CDR1 SGHRS, CDR2 YFSETQ. V was trimmed by 0 bases and J by 1 base, leaving 10 bases between them.

V is TRBV4-3 and J is TRBJ2-5, with TRBD2 as a possible D gene (5 bases). Per germline, CDR1 LGHNA and CDR2 YSLEER. V gave up 0 bases and J gave up 1 base, with 9 bases separating them. The length of the CDR3 is 15 residues. For the CDR3, the DNA is TGCGCCAGCAGCCAAGAGGCCGGGGTCCAAGAGACCCAGTACTTC. Its translation is CASSQEAGVQETQYF.

J is TRBJ1-4 and V is TRBV11-3; TRBD1 agrees at 7 bases. V trimming: 4 bases; J trimming: 8 bases; junction bases outside the gene matches: 10. From germline, CDR1 is SGHNT and CDR2 YENEEA. CDR3 length: 15 residues. The chain's CDR3 is CASSSSEGALEKLFF. The CDR3 DNA sequence: TGTGCCAGCAGCTCATCGGAGGGGGCGTTGGAAAAACTGTTTTTT.